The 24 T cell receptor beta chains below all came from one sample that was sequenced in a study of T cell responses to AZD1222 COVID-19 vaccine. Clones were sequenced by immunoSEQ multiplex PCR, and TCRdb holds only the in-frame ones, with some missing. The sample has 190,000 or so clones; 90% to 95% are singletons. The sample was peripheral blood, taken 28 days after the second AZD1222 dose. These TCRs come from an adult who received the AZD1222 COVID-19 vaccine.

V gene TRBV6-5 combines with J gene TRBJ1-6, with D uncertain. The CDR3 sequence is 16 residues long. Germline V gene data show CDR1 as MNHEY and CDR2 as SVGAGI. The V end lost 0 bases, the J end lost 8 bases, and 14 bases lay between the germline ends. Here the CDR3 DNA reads TGTGCCAGCAGTTACTCTTCCTTTAATCATGATTCACCCCTCCACTTT. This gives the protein CASSYSSFNHDSPLHF.

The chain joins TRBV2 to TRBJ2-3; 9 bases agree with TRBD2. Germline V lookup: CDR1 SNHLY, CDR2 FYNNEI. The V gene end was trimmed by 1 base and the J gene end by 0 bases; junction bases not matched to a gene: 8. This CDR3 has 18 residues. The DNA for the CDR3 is TGTGCCAGCAGTGAAGGTGCGGGGGGGACCACTAGCACAGATACGCAGTATTTT. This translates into CASSEGAGGTTSTDTQYF.

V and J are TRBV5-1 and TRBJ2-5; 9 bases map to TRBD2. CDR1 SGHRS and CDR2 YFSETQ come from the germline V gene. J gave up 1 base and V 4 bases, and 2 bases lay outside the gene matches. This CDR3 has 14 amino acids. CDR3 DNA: TGCGCCAGCAGCAGCGGGGGGCCCCAAGAGACCCAGTACTTC. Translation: CASSSGGPQETQYF.

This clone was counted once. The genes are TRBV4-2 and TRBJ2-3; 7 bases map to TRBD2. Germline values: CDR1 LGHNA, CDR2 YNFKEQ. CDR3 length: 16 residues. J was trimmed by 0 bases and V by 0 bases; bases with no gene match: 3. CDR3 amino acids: CASSQEGGTSTDTQYF. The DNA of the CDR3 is TGTGCCAGCAGCCAAGAGGGGGGGACTAGCACAGATACGCAGTATTTT.

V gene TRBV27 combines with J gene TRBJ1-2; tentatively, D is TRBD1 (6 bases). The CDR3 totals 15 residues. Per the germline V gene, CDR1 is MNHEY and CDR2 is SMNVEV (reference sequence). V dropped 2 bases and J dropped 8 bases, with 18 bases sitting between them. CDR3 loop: CASSLRLGAGVGYTF. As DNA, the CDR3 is TGTGCCAGCAGTTTACGGCTGGGGGCAGGGGTGGGCTACACCTTC.

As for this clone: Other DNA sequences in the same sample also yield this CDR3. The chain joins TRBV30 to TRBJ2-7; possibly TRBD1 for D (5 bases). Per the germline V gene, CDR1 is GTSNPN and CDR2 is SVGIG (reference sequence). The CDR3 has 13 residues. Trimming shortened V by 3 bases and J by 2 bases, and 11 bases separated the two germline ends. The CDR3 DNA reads TGTGCCTGGAGGCCGACAGTGGCCTACGAGCAGTACTTC. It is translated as CAWRPTVAYEQYF.

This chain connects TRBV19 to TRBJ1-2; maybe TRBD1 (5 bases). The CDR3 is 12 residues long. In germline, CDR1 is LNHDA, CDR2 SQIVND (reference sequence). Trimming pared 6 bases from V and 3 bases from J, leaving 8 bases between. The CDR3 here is CASREGDYGYTF. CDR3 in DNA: TGTGCCAGTAGAGAAGGGGACTATGGCTACACCTTC.

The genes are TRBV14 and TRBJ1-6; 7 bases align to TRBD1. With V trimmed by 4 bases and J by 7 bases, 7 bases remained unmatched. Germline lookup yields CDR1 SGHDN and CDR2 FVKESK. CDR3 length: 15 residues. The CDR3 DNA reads TGTGCCAGCAGCCTATCCGGGACAGCGAATTCACCCCTCCACTTT. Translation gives CASSLSGTANSPLHF.

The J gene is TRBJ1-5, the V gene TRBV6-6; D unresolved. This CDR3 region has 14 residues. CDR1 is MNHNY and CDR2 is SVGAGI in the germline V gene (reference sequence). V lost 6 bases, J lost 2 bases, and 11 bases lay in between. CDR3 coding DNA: TGTGCCAGCAGCCCCACAAGCCGCAATCAGCCCCAGCATTTT. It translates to CASSPTSRNQPQHF.

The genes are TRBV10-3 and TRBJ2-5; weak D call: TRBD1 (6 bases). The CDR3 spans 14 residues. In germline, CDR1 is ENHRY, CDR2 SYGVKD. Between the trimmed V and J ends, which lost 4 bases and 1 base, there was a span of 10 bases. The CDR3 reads CAISAGALQETQYF. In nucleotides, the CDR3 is TGTGCCATCAGTGCAGGGGCCCTCCAAGAGACCCAGTACTTC.

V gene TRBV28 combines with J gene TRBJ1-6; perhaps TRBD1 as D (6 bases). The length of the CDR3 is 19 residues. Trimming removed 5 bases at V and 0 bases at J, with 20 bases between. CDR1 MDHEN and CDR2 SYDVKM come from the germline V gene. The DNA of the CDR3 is TGTGCCAGCAGTCCCACAGGGTTGCGGATAAGCTCCTATAATTCACCCCTCCACTTT. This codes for CASSPTGLRISSYNSPLHF.

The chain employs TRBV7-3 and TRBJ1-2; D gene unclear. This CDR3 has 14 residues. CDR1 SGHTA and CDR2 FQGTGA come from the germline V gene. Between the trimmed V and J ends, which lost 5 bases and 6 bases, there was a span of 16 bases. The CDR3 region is CASSPGSGAHGYTF. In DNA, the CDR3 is TGTGCCAGCAGCCCCGGGTCGGGTGCTCATGGCTACACCTTC.

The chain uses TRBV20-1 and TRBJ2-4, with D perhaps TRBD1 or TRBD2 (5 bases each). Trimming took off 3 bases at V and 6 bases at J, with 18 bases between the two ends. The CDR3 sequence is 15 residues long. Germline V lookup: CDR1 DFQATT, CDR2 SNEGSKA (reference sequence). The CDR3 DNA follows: TGCAGTGCTAGTAAGACCCAGTTTGGGGGAAACATTCAGTACTTC. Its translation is CSASKTQFGGNIQYF.

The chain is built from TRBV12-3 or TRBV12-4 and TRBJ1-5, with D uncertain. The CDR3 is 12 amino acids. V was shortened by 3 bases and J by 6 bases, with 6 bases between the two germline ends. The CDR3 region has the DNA TGTGCCAGCAGTTTGCTTAGTCAGCCCCAGCATTTT. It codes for CASSLLSQPQHF.

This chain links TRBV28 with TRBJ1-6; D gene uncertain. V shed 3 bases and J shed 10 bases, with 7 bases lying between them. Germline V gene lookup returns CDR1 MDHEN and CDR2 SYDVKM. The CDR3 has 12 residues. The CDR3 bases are TGTGCCAGCAGTTTGGAGGGCTCACCCCTCCACTTT. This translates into CASSLEGSPLHF.

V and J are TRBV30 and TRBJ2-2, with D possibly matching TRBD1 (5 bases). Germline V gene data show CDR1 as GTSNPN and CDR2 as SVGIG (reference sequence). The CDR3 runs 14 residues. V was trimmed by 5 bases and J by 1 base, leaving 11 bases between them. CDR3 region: CAWARGQNTGELFF. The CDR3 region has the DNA TGTGCCTGGGCCCGAGGACAGAACACCGGGGAGCTGTTTTTT.

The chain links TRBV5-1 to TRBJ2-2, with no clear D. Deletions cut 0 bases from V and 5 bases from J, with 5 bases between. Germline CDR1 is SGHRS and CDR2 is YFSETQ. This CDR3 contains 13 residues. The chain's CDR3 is CASSLEVTGELFF. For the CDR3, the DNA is TGCGCCAGCAGCTTGGAAGTTACCGGGGAGCTGTTTTTT.

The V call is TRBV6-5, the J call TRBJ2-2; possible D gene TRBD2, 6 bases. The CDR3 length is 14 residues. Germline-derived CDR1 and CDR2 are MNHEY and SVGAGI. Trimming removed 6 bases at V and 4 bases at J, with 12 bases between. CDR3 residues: CASRLGGTTGELFF. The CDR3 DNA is TGTGCCAGCAGGTTGGGAGGCACCACCGGGGAGCTGTTTTTT.

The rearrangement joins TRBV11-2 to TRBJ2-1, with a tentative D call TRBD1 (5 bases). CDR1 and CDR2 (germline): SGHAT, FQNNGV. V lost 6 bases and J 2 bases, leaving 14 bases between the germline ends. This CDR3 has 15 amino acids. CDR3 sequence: CASRKYARAYNEQFF. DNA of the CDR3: TGTGCCAGCAGAAAATACGCCAGGGCCTACAATGAGCAGTTCTTC. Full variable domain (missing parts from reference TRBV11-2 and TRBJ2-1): EAGVAQSPRYKIIEKRQSVAFWCNPISGHATLYWYQQILGQGPKLLIQFQNNGVVDDSQLPKDRFSAERLKGVDSTLKIQPAKLEDSAVYLCASRKYARAYNEQFFGPGTRLTVL.

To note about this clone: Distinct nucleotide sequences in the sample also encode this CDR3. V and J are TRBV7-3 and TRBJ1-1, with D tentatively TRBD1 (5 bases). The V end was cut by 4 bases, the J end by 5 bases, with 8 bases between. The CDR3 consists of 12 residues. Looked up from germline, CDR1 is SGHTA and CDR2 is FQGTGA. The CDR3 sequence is CASSSGGTEAFF. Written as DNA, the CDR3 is TGTGCCAGCAGCTCTGGGGGAACTGAAGCTTTCTTT.

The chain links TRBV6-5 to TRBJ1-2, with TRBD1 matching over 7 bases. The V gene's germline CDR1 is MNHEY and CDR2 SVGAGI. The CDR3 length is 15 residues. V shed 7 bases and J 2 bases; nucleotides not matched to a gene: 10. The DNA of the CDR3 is TGTGCCAGCAAAAATTCCGCGGGACAGAACTATGGCTACACCTTC. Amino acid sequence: CASKNSAGQNYGYTF.

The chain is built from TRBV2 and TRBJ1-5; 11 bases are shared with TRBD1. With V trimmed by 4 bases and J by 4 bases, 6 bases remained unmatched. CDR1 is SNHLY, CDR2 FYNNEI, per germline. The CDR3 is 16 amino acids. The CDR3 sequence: CASSGTGTGGNQPQHF. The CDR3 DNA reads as TGTGCCAGCAGTGGGACCGGGACAGGGGGAAATCAGCCCCAGCATTTT.

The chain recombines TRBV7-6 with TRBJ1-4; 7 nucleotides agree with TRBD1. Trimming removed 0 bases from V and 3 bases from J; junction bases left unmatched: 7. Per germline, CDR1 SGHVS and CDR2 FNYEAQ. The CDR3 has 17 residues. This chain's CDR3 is CASSLAGRGDSNEKLFF. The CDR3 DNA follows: TGTGCCAGCAGCTTAGCCGGCAGGGGGGACTCTAATGAAAAACTGTTTTTT. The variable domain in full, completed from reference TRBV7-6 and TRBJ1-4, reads GAGVSQSPRYKVTKRGQDVALRCDPISGHVSLYWYRQALGQGPEFLTYFNYEAQQDKSGLPNDRFSAERPEGSISTLTIQRTEQRDSAMYRCASSLAGRGDSNEKLFFGSGTQLSVL.

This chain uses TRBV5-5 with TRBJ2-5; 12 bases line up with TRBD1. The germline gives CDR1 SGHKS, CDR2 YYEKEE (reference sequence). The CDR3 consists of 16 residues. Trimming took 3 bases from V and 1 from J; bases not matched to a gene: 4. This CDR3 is CASSSGQGAPQETQYF. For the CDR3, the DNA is TGTGCCAGCAGCTCGGGACAGGGGGCCCCCCAAGAGACCCAGTACTTC.